This TCR beta chain comes out of a study of CD8 T cells in ankylosing spondylitis. Study outcomes and limitations: Made up of about eight highly homologous variants, a TCR beta motif appeared characteristic of ankylosing spondylitis blood.

From the 5' RACE reads, TCRdb called clonotypes with MiXCR, one entry per CDR3 protein. The sample includes hundreds of thousands of distinct CDR3 sequences, 17% of them seen just once. In germline, CDR1 is SGHTA, CDR2 FQGNSA. V dropped 2 bases and J dropped 1; count of bases not matched to a gene: 12. The CDR3 covers 18 residues. The sample holds many counts of this clonotype. Its specificity is not known. The sequenced material came from blood, either unsorted or a sorted T cell fraction (not recorded which). The chain is built from TRBV7-2 and TRBJ2-3; 7 bases fit TRBD1. The source of this sequence is a male donor with ankylosing spondylitis. The CDR3 DNA is TGTGCCAGCAGCTTATCGGTTCGGGAAGGGGGCGGCACAGATACGCAGTATTTT. Amino acids: CASSLSVREGGGTDTQYF.